This T cell receptor beta chain was retrieved from a study of a mutant IDH1 vaccine in newly diagnosed glioma. About this clone: Antigen: not known.

The CDR3 covers 12 residues. The V and J ends lost 5 bases and 5 bases respectively, with 9 bases between them. Germline assignment: CDR1 MNHEY and CDR2 SMNVEV (reference sequence). Time point meaning: week 35, safety follow-up. Vaccine doses each comprised 300 ug of mutant IDH1 20-mer peptide, with topical imiquimod. Measured with immunoSEQ multiplex PCR; TCRdb has only the in-frame clones, and not every one. The sample holds some 57,000 clones, about 85% seen once. The gene calls are TRBV27 and TRBJ1-1; a possible D gene is TRBD1 (6 bases). Sequencing used PBMCs, obtained from a glioma patient whose treatment included an IDH1 peptide vaccine. The clonotype comes from a woman between 18 and 30 years old with glioma. CDR3 coding DNA: TGTGCCAGCAGTGTAGGGGGTACTGAAGCTTTCTTT. Its protein is CASSVGGTEAFF.